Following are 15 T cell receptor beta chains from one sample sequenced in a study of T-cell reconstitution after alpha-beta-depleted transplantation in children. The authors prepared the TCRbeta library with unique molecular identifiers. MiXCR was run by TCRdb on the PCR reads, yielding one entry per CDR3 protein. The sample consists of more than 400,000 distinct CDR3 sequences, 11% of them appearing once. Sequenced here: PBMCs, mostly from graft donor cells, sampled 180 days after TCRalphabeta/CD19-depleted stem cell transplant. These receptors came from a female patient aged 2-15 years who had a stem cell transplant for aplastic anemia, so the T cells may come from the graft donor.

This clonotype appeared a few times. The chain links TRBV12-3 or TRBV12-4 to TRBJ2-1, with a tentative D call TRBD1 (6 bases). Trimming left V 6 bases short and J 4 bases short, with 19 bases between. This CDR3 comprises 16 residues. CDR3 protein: CASRSDRRRLYNEQFF. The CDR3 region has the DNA TGTGCCAGCAGATCCGACAGGAGAAGACTTTACAATGAGCAGTTCTTC.

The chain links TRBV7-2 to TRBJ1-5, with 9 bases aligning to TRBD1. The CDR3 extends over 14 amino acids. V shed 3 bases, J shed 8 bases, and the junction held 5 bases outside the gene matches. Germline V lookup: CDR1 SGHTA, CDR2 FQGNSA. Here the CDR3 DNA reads TGTGCCAGCAGCTTTGGGACAGGGTTGGAGCCCCAGCATTTT. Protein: CASSFGTGLEPQHF. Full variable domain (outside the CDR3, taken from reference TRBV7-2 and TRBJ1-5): GAGVSQSPSNKVTEKGKDVELRCDPISGHTALYWYRQSLGQGLEFLIYFQGNSAPDKSGLPSDRFSAERTGGSVSTLTIQRTQQEDSAVYLCASSFGTGLEPQHFGDGTRLSIL.

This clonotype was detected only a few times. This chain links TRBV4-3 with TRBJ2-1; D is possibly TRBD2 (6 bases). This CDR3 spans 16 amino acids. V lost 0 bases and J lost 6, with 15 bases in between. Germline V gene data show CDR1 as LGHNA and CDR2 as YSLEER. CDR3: CASSQDWASDSNEQFF. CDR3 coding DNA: TGCGCCAGCAGCCAAGATTGGGCTAGCGATTCCAATGAGCAGTTCTTC.

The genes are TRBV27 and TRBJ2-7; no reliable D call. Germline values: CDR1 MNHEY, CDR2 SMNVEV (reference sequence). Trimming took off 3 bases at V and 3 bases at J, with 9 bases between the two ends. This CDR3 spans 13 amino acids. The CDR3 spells CASSFEGFYEQYF. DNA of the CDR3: TGTGCCAGCAGTTTTGAAGGGTTCTACGAGCAGTACTTC.

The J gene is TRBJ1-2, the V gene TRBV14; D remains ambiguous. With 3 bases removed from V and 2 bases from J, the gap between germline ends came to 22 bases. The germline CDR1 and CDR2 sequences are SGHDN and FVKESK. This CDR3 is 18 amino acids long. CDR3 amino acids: CASSHEPPFWGDNYGYTF. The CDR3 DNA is TGTGCCAGCAGCCATGAGCCCCCCTTTTGGGGAGACAACTATGGCTACACCTTC.

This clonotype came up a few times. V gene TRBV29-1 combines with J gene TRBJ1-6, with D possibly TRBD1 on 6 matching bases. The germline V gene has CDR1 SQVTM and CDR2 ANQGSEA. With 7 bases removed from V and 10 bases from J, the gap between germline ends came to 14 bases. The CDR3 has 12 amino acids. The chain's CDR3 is CSAGTGSSPLHF. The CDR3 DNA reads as TGCAGCGCCGGTACAGGGAGCTCACCCCTCCACTTT.

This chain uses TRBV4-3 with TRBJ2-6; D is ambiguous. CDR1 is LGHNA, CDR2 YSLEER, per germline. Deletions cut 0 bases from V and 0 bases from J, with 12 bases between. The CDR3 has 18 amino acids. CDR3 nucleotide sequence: TGCGCCAGCAGCCAAGAATTAATTGCATTCTCTGGGGCCAACGTCCTGACTTTC. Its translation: CASSQELIAFSGANVLTF.

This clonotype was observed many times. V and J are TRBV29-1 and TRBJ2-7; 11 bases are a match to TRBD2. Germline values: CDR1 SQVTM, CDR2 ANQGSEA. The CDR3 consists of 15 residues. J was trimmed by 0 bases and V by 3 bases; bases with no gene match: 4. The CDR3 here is CSVEGSGRVSYEQYV. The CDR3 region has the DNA TGCAGCGTTGAGGGTAGCGGGAGGGTCTCCTACGAGCAGTACGTC.

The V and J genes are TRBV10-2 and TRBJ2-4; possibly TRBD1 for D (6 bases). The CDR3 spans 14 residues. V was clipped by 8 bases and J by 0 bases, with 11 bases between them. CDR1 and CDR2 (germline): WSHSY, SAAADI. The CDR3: CASGQGTAKNIQYF. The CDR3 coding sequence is TGCGCCAGCGGCCAGGGGACAGCCAAAAACATTCAGTACTTC.

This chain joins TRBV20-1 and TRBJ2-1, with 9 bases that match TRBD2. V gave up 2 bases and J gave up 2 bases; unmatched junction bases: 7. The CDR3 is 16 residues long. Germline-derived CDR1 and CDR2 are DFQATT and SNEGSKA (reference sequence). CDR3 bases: TGCAGTGCTAGATTAATTAGCGGGAGAGCCTACAATGAGCAGTTCTTC. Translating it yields CSARLISGRAYNEQFF.

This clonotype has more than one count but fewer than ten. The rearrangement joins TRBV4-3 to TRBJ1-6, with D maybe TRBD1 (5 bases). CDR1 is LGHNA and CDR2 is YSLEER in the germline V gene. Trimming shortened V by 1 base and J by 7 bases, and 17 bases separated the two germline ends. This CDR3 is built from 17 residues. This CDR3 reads CASSQVGAHKANSPLHF. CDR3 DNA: TGCGCCAGCAGCCAAGTCGGGGCCCACAAGGCAAATTCACCCCTCCACTTT.

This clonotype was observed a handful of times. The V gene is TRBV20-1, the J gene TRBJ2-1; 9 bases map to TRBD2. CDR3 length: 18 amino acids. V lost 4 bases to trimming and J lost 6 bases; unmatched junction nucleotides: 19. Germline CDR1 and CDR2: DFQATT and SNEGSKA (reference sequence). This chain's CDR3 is CSAKSRTSGSFTVNEQFF. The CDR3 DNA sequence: TGCAGTGCTAAGAGCCGTACTAGCGGGTCCTTTACGGTCAATGAGCAGTTCTTC.

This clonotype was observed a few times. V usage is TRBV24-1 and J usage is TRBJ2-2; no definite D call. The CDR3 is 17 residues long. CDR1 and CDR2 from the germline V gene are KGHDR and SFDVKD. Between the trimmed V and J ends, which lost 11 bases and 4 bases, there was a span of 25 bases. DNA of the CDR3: TGTGCCAAGAGAATTGGCCTAGGGATTAGGGTCACCGGGGAGCTGTTTTTT. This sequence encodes CAKRIGLGIRVTGELFF.

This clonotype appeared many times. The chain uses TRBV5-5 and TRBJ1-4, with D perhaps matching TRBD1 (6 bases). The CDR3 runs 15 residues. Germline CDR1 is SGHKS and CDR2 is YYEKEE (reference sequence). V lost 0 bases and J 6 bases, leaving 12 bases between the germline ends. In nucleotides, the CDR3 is TGTGCCAGCAGCTTGGCCAGGGGAGGTGATGAAAAACTGTTTTTT. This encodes CASSLARGGDEKLFF.

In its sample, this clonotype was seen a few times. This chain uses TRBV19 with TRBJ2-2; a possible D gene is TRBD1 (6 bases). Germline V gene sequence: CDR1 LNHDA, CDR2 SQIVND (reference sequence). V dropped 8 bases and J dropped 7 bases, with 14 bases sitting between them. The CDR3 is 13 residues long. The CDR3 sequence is CASSHWGLGELFF. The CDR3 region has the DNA TGTGCCAGTTCCCATTGGGGGCTCGGGGAGCTGTTTTTT.